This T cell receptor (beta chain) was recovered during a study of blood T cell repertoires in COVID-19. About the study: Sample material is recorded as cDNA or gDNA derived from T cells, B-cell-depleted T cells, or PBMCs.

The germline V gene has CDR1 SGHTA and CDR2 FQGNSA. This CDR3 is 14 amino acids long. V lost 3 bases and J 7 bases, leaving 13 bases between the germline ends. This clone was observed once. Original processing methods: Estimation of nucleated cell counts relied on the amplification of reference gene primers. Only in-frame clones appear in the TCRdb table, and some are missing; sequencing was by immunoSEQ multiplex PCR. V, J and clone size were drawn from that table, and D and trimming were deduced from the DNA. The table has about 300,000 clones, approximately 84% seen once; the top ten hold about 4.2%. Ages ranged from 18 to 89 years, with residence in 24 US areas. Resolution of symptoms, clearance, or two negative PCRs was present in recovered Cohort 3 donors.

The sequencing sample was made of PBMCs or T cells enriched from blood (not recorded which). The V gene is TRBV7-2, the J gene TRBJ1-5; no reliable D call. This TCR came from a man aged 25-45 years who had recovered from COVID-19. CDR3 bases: TGTGCCAGCAGCTTGCGGAAGGAGGACCAGCCCCAGCATTTT. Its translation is CASSLRKEDQPQHF.